Following are 10 T cell receptor beta chains from one sample sequenced in a study of blood T cell repertoires in COVID-19. This table comes from immunoSEQ multiplex PCR, and its TCRdb copy is limited to in-frame clones, with some not included. The sample yields 320,000 or so clones, around 85% seen once. Source material: PBMCs or T cells enriched from blood (not recorded which). Receptors were obtained from a woman in her thirties who had been exposed to COVID-19.

CDR3 in DNA: TGCGCCAGCAGCCCCCGGGAGGGCCCCAATCAGCCCCAGCATTTT. This codes for CASSPREGPNQPQHF. V is TRBV4-1 and J is TRBJ1-5; D is unclear. Trimming pared 4 bases from V and 3 bases from J, leaving 13 bases between. Germline assignment: CDR1 MGHRA and CDR2 YSYEKL. This CDR3 is built from 15 residues.

The rearrangement links TRBV5-4 to TRBJ2-3; weak D call: TRBD2 (5 bases). The CDR3 length is 13 residues. Trimming shortened V by 2 bases and J by 3 bases, and 7 bases separated the two germline ends. Germline CDR1 is SGHNT and CDR2 is YYREEE (reference sequence). DNA of the CDR3: TGTGCCAGCAGCTTTCCGGGGACAGATACGCAGTATTTT. It codes for CASSFPGTDTQYF.

The J gene is TRBJ1-1, the V gene TRBV3-1 (or the pseudogene TRBV3-2); D ambiguous. The germline gives CDR1 LGHDT, CDR2 YNNKEL (reference sequence). V was trimmed by 3 bases and J by 10 bases, leaving 12 bases between them. The CDR3 consists of 12 residues. The CDR3 spells CASSQGSGRAFF. Written as DNA, the CDR3 is TGTGCCAGCAGCCAGGGTTCGGGGAGAGCTTTCTTT.

The chain uses TRBV28 and TRBJ1-5, with TRBD1 matching over 9 bases. The CDR3 covers 15 residues. Trimming took 4 bases from V and 6 from J; bases not matched to a gene: 7. CDR1 MDHEN and CDR2 SYDVKM come from the germline V gene. CDR3 loop: CASSSLGQGGQPQHF. The CDR3 DNA reads TGTGCCAGCAGTTCACTGGGACAGGGAGGTCAGCCCCAGCATTTT.

The genes are TRBV27 and TRBJ1-5; tentative D call: TRBD1 (5 bases). Germline V gives CDR1 MNHEY, CDR2 SMNVEV (reference sequence). V lost 4 bases, J lost 6 bases, and 10 bases lay in between. CDR3 length: 13 amino acids. The CDR3 loop is CASSSGVGQPQHF. CDR3 DNA sequence: TGTGCCAGCAGTTCGGGGGTGGGTCAGCCCCAGCATTTT.

The chain links TRBV19 to TRBJ1-5; TRBD1 is a possible D gene (5 bases). The V and J ends lost 1 base and 4 bases respectively, with 11 bases between them. Germline V gives CDR1 LNHDA, CDR2 SQIVND (reference sequence). There are 15 residues in the CDR3. The CDR3, as DNA: TGTGCCAGTAGTATAGCCGGGGGGTGGAATCAGCCCCAGCATTTT. Encoded protein: CASSIAGGWNQPQHF. Full variable domain (rest looked up from reference TRBV19 and TRBJ1-5): DGGITQSPKYLFRKEGQNVTLSCEQNLNHDAMYWYRQDPGQGLRLIYYSQIVNDFQKGDIAEGYSVSREKKESFPLTVTSAQKNPTAFYLCASSIAGGWNQPQHFGDGTRLSIL.

With regard to this clone: Other DNA sequences in this sample translate to the same CDR3. This chain uses TRBV29-1 with TRBJ1-1, with D tentatively TRBD1 (6 bases). The CDR3 consists of 11 residues. V lost 7 bases to trimming and J lost 0 bases, with 6 bases between them. Germline CDR1 and CDR2: SQVTM and ANQGSEA. CDR3 region: CSAGVNTEAFF. The CDR3 region has the DNA TGCAGCGCAGGGGTGAACACTGAAGCTTTCTTT.

The chain is built from TRBV4-1 and TRBJ2-2; 8 bases match TRBD1. The CDR3 is made up of 15 amino acids. V lost 0 bases and J lost 6; bases outside the gene matches: 3. Germline V CDR1 and CDR2: MGHRA, YSYEKL. The CDR3, as DNA: TGCGCCAGCAGCCAAGATAGCAGGGGGCCCGGGGAGCTGTTTTTT. Its protein product is CASSQDSRGPGELFF.

This clone has a single count. The V call is TRBV6-5, the J call TRBJ2-5; D possibly corresponds to TRBD2 (5 bases). The CDR3 extends over 14 amino acids. Germline CDR1 is MNHEY and CDR2 is SVGAGI. Trimming stripped 2 bases from V and 6 bases from J, with 13 bases between. The CDR3: CASSYKDLRQTQYF. Written as DNA, the CDR3 is TGTGCCAGCAGTTACAAGGACTTACGGCAGACCCAGTACTTC.

This sequence joins TRBV30 and TRBJ1-2, with D perhaps TRBD1 (5 bases). The V and J ends lost 3 bases and 7 bases respectively, with 18 bases between them. Germline V gives CDR1 GTSNPN, CDR2 SVGIG (reference sequence). This CDR3 is built from 14 residues. The CDR3 nucleotides are TGTGCCTGGAGGTCGGTGGGGGAGGGCCGTGGCTACACCTTC. Translating it yields CAWRSVGEGRGYTF.